The 14 T cell receptor beta chains reported below all come from one sample, sequenced in a study of shared T cell receptors in the human thymus. The data were produced by immunoSEQ multiplex PCR, yet TCRdb's version contains in-frame clones alone and is incomplete. The table lists roughly 660,000 clones, around 87% of them singletons. The data also belong to a second study, concerning human thymus T cells.

Sequencing was performed on thymocytes. Receptor source: a boy younger than two with a congenital heart defect.

This clone was found a few times. CDR3 bases: TGTGCCAGCATGCCCGGGCAGGGGAGTCTCTACGAGCAGTACTTC. Translated: CASMPGQGSLYEQYF. The V call is TRBV5-6, the J call TRBJ2-7; the D gene is possibly TRBD1 (6 bases). CDR1 SGHDT and CDR2 YYEEEE come from the germline V gene. V lost 6 bases and J lost 3, with 19 bases in between. This CDR3 spans 15 amino acids. Using reference TRBV5-6 and TRBJ2-7 for the parts outside the CDR3, the full variable domain is DAGVTQSPTHLIKTRGQQVTLRCSPKSGHDTVSWYQQALGQGPQFIFQYYEEEERQRGNFPDRFSGHQFPNYSSELNVNALLLGDSALYLCASMPGQGSLYEQYFGPGTRLTVT.

The genes are TRBV6-5 and TRBJ1-5; unclear D gene. V was trimmed by 2 bases and J by 1 base, leaving 9 bases between them. Germline loops: CDR1 MNHEY, CDR2 SVGAGI. This CDR3 has 15 amino acids. The CDR3 DNA follows: TGTGCCAGCAGTTACGGTCCCGGGAGCAATCAGCCCCAGCATTTT. It specifies CASSYGPGSNQPQHF.

This chain links TRBV11-3 with TRBJ1-2; 8 positions agree with TRBD1. This CDR3 has 15 amino acids. The J segment lost 8 bases and the V segment lost 1 base, leaving 9 bases of the junction unmatched. CDR1 is SGHNT, CDR2 YENEEA, per germline. The CDR3 here is CASSLVEGTGRGYTF. CDR3 bases: TGTGCCAGCAGCTTAGTTGAAGGGACAGGCCGGGGCTACACCTTC.

This chain joins TRBV4-3 and TRBJ2-5; tentatively, D is TRBD1 (7 bases). Germline CDR1 is LGHNA and CDR2 is YSLEER. The CDR3 is made up of 17 amino acids. V was clipped by 1 base and J by 0 bases, with 15 bases between them. As DNA, the CDR3 is TGCGCCAGCAGCCAAGCGGCAGGGGGGAGGTACCAAGAGACCCAGTACTTC. Encoded protein: CASSQAAGGRYQETQYF.

This chain joins TRBV28 and TRBJ2-4; TRBD2 is a possible D gene (5 bases). Germline V gene lookup returns CDR1 MDHEN and CDR2 SYDVKM. This CDR3 has 15 residues. V dropped 6 bases and J dropped 5 bases, with 17 bases sitting between them. CDR3 amino acids: CASSPLTGFQNIQYF. CDR3 bases: TGTGCCAGCAGCCCCTTAACGGGGTTCCAAAACATTCAGTACTTC.

V gene TRBV9 combines with J gene TRBJ2-3, with a weak D call TRBD1 (5 bases). Germline CDR1 and CDR2: SGDLS and YYNGEE. This CDR3 contains 14 residues. The V end lost 2 bases, the J end lost 1 base, and 8 bases lay between the germline ends. CDR3 bases: TGTGCCAGCAGCGTCGAGACAGGCACAGATACGCAGTATTTT. As protein: CASSVETGTDTQYF. Together with reference TRBV9 and TRBJ2-3, the CDR3 gives the full variable domain: DSGVTQTPKHLITATGQRVTLRCSPRSGDLSVYWYQQSLDQGLQFLIQYYNGEERAKGNILERFSAQQFPDLHSELNLSSLELGDSALYFCASSVETGTDTQYFGPGTRLTVL.

The chain joins TRBV27 to TRBJ2-2, with 10 bases lining up with TRBD2. V shed 5 bases, J shed 5 bases, and the junction held 8 bases outside the gene matches. Germline values: CDR1 MNHEY, CDR2 SMNVEV (reference sequence). The CDR3 is 16 amino acids. This CDR3 is CASSDLLAGDTGELFF. The DNA of the CDR3 is TGTGCCAGCAGTGATCTCCTAGCGGGAGATACCGGGGAGCTGTTTTTT.

Concerning this clone: A read error may account for a junction end that differs from germline. J is TRBJ2-1 and V is TRBV27; D is unclear. Germline V gives CDR1 MNHEY, CDR2 SMNVEV (reference sequence). This CDR3 has 14 amino acids. The CDR3 spells CASSFLASHNEQFF. The CDR3 DNA reads TGTGCCAGCAGTTTCTTAGCCTCCCACAATGAGCAGTTCTTC.

V and J are TRBV9 and TRBJ2-7; 10 positions match TRBD2. The ends lost 4 bases at V and 6 bases at J; junction bases unmatched: 19. The CDR3 is 18 residues long. The germline V gene encodes CDR1 SGDLS and CDR2 YYNGEE. Here the CDR3 DNA reads TGTGCCAGCAGCCCGGGCGGGGGTAGCGGGAGGCCCCCTTGCGAGCAGTACTTC. Translation gives CASSPGGGSGRPPCEQYF.

This rearrangement joins TRBV9 to TRBJ2-5; 11 bases line up with TRBD2. Germline CDR1 is SGDLS and CDR2 is YYNGEE. With V trimmed by 3 bases and J by 5 bases, 9 bases remained unmatched. The CDR3 runs 16 residues. CDR3 in amino acids: CASSGCSGRAGETQYF. In nucleotides, the CDR3 is TGTGCCAGCAGCGGATGTAGCGGGAGGGCCGGGGAGACCCAGTACTTC.

The chain joins TRBV15 to TRBJ2-7; D may be TRBD1 (6 bases). The CDR3 extends over 16 amino acids. V dropped 4 bases and J dropped 2 bases, with 18 bases sitting between them. Germline loops: CDR1 LNHNV, CDR2 YYDKDF (reference sequence). The CDR3: CATSTDDRHDPYEQYF. CDR3 nucleotides: TGTGCCACCAGCACGGACGACAGGCATGACCCCTACGAGCAGTACTTC.

The chain is built from TRBV27 and TRBJ2-6, with 8 bases lining up with TRBD1. This CDR3 spans 15 amino acids. V shed 6 bases and J 2 bases; nucleotides not matched to a gene: 3. Germline CDR1 reads MNHEY; CDR2 reads SMNVEV (reference sequence). As DNA, the CDR3 is TGTGCCAGCAGAGCAGGGGGCACTGGGGCCAACGTCCTGACTTTC. This gives the protein CASRAGGTGANVLTF.

The chain employs TRBV25-1 and TRBJ2-7; TRBD1 aligns across 9 bases. The CDR3 is made up of 16 amino acids. V shed 3 bases, J shed 1 base, and the junction held 7 bases outside the gene matches. Germline V lookup: CDR1 MGHDK, CDR2 SYGVNS. For the CDR3, the DNA is TGTGCCAGCAGTGAGCCTCGGGACAGGGAGTCCTACGAGCAGTACTTC. This codes for CASSEPRDRESYEQYF.

This clone was counted only a few times. This chain links TRBV5-3 with TRBJ2-2; D call uncertain. TRBV5-3 is marked as an open reading frame, function uncertain. CDR3 length equals 15 residues. V was clipped by 2 bases and J by 4 bases, with 12 bases between them. CDR3 sequence: CARSFLKTGTGELFF. DNA for the CDR3: TGTGCCAGAAGCTTCTTAAAGACGGGCACCGGGGAGCTGTTTTTT.